Sequencing of this T cell receptor beta chain was carried out in a study of blood T cell repertoires in COVID-19. The CDR3 extends over 10 amino acids. CDR1 and CDR2 (germline): DFQATT, SNEGSKA (reference sequence). V was pared by 5 bases and J by 7 bases, with 6 bases between. To note about this clone: This same CDR3 is encoded by further DNA sequences in the sample.

Generated by immunoSEQ multiplex PCR, the TCRdb table keeps only in-frame clones and is missing some. This table holds about 180,000 clones, approximately 89% found once. The sequencing sample was made of peripheral blood. This chain uses TRBV20-1 with TRBJ2-1; D remains ambiguous. The TCR sequence derives from a woman in her twenties or thirties with acute or convalescent COVID-19. The CDR3 spells CSAERNEQFF. The CDR3 region has the DNA TGCAGTGCTGAGAGGAATGAGCAGTTCTTC.